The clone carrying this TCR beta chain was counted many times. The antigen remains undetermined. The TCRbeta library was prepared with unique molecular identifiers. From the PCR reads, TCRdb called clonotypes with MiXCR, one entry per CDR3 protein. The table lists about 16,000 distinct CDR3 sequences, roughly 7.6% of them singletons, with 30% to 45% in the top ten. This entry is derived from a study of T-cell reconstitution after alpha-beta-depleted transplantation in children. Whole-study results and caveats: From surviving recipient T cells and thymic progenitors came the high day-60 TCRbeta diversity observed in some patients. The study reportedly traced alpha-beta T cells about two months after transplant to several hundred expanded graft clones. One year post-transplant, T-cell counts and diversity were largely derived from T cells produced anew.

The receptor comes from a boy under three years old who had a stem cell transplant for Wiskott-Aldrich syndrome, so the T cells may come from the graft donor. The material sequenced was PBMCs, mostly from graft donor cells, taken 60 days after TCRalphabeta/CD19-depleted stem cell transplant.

The CDR3 region is CASSQPDGGSAEAFF. In DNA form, the CDR3 reads TGTGCCAGCAGCCAGCCTGACGGGGGTTCCGCTGAAGCTTTCTTT. This chain links TRBV3-1 with TRBJ1-1, with a tentative D call TRBD1 (5 bases). V was shortened by 3 bases and J by 6 bases, with 17 bases between the two germline ends. Germline-derived CDR1 and CDR2 are LGHDT and YNNKEL (reference sequence). The CDR3 runs 15 residues.